These 21 T cell receptor beta chains share one sample of origin, sequenced in a study of shared clonotypes between healthy human individuals. Assay: immunoSEQ multiplex PCR; the TCRdb copy retains only in-frame clones and omits some. The profile shows approximately 510,000 clones, roughly 78% of them singletons. Sample: PBMCs. Receptor source: a woman aged 40 to 50 in good health. Some clones in this sample may be carry-over from other donors' samples.

The V and J genes are TRBV30 and TRBJ1-3; D call uncertain. Trimming took off 1 base at V and 3 bases at J, with 13 bases between the two ends. CDR1 is GTSNPN and CDR2 is SVGIG in the germline V gene (reference sequence). CDR3 length: 15 amino acids. CDR3 coding DNA: TGTGCCTGGAGTGGACGGGTTCGGTATGGAAACACCATATATTTT. It translates to CAWSGRVRYGNTIYF.

The sample holds one count of this clone. The chain recombines TRBV19 with TRBJ2-7; 10 bases are a match to TRBD2. CDR1 is LNHDA and CDR2 is SQIVND in the germline V gene (reference sequence). There are 13 residues in the CDR3. V lost 7 bases and J lost 2; bases outside the gene matches: 2. The DNA for the CDR3 is TGTGCCAGTAAGCGGGAGGGAACCTACGAGCAGTACTTC. Its protein product is CASKREGTYEQYF.

As concerns this clone: Given a far larger clone just one base away, this is likely a sequencing read error. This chain links TRBV6-5 with TRBJ2-3; unclear D gene. The CDR3 totals 11 residues. With 6 bases removed from V and 2 bases from J, the gap between germline ends came to 3 bases. Germline CDR1 MNHEY, CDR2 SVGAGI. The CDR3 DNA reads TGTGCCAGCAGCACCACAGATACGCAGTATTTT. Its protein product is CASSTTDTQYF.

Only a few counts were recorded for this clone. The V and J genes are TRBV5-5 and TRBJ1-4, with TRBD1 matching over 11 bases. This CDR3 region has 14 residues. Per germline, CDR1 SGHKS and CDR2 YYEKEE (reference sequence). V gave up 1 base and J gave up 12 bases; unmatched junction bases: 5. This CDR3 is CASSLSQGQGELFF. CDR3 DNA sequence: TGTGCCAGCAGCTTGTCCCAGGGACAGGGGGAACTGTTTTTT.

This clone was recorded a few times. This chain links TRBV10-2 with TRBJ1-2; 10 nucleotides align to TRBD1. Per the germline V gene, CDR1 is WSHSY and CDR2 is SAAADI. J gave up 7 bases and V 4 bases, and 3 bases lay outside the gene matches. The CDR3 consists of 13 residues. The CDR3 protein is CASSGDRGSGYTF. The CDR3, as DNA: TGCGCCAGCAGTGGGGACAGGGGATCTGGCTACACCTTC.

This clone was picked up a small number of times. The identical CDR3 is also encoded by other nucleotide sequences in the sample. V gene TRBV27 combines with J gene TRBJ1-1; D might be TRBD1 (5 bases). Germline V gene data show CDR1 as MNHEY and CDR2 as SMNVEV (reference sequence). The CDR3 extends over 14 amino acids. V lost 5 bases to trimming and J lost 1 base, with 11 bases between them. The CDR3 protein is CASSPGTANTEAFF. CDR3 nucleotide sequence: TGTGCCAGCAGTCCAGGGACCGCGAACACTGAAGCTTTCTTT.

The chain recombines TRBV2 with TRBJ1-1, with D unresolved. Between the trimmed V and J ends, which lost 2 bases and 10 bases, there was a span of 11 bases. The CDR3 totals 12 residues. CDR1 and CDR2 from the germline V gene are SNHLY and FYNNEI. The CDR3, as DNA: TGTGCCAGCAGTGAATTGCAGGTAGGAGCTTTCTTT. Translating gives CASSELQVGAFF. The whole variable domain, filled in from reference TRBV2 and TRBJ1-1, reads EPEVTQTPSHQVTQMGQEVILRCVPISNHLYFYWYRQILGQKVEFLVSFYNNEISEKSEIFDDQFSVERPDGSNFTLKIRSTKLEDSAMYFCASSELQVGAFFGQGTRLTVV.

This sequence joins TRBV5-4 and TRBJ1-2; no clear D gene. Germline loops: CDR1 SGHNT, CDR2 YYREEE (reference sequence). The CDR3 sequence is 14 residues long. Trimming pared 1 base from V and 0 bases from J, leaving 7 bases between. In DNA, the CDR3 is TGTGCCAGCAGCTTGATGGGAGCTAACTATGGCTACACCTTC. This encodes CASSLMGANYGYTF.

The chain carries TRBV14 and TRBJ2-3; D gene unclear. The ends were cut back, 3 bases at V and 2 bases at J, with 12 bases in the middle. This CDR3 spans 15 amino acids. Looked up from germline, CDR1 is SGHDN and CDR2 is FVKESK. CDR3 nucleotide sequence: TGTGCCAGCAGCCACCCAGGCCTGGCCACAGATACGCAGTATTTT. It encodes CASSHPGLATDTQYF.

The V and J genes are TRBV7-6 and TRBJ1-1, with D uncertain. Deletions cut 4 bases from V and 1 base from J, with 4 bases between. This CDR3 region has 12 residues. The V gene's germline CDR1 is SGHVS and CDR2 FNYEAQ. In DNA, the CDR3 is TGTGCCAGCAGCTCGCGGAACACTGAAGCTTTCTTT. Its translation is CASSSRNTEAFF.

The chain combines TRBV2 with TRBJ2-7; TRBD2 matches 14 bases. Germline CDR1 and CDR2: SNHLY and FYNNEI. The CDR3 contains 15 residues. The junction had 3 bases not matched to a gene; V was cut back by 6 bases and J by 2 bases. This CDR3 reads CASRSTSGRAYEQYF. CDR3 DNA sequence: TGTGCCAGCAGATCGACTAGCGGGAGGGCCTACGAGCAGTACTTC.

J is TRBJ1-2 and V is TRBV2; the D is unclear. CDR3 length equals 13 residues. Germline V gene data show CDR1 as SNHLY and CDR2 as FYNNEI. V lost 4 bases, J lost 4 bases, and 10 bases lay in between. In DNA form, the CDR3 reads TGTGCCAGCAGTGCTGGCGGTAGCTATGGCTACACCTTC. It specifies CASSAGGSYGYTF.

The rearrangement uses TRBV27 and TRBJ2-7; possible D gene TRBD2, 7 bases. This CDR3 region has 15 residues. Looked up from germline, CDR1 is MNHEY and CDR2 is SMNVEV (reference sequence). Trimming left V 7 bases short and J 2 bases short, with 18 bases between. The CDR3, as DNA: TGTGCCAGCAACAAGGGGGGGTTAGGGGCCTACGAGCAGTACTTC. Protein: CASNKGGLGAYEQYF.

This clone occurred many times. The rearrangement joins TRBV28 to TRBJ1-3; a weak D match, TRBD1 (5 bases). The germline V and J ends were trimmed by 5 bases and 2 bases, with 10 bases remaining between them. The CDR3 runs 14 residues. Germline CDR1 and CDR2: MDHEN and SYDVKM. The CDR3 here is CASSGHFPGNTIYF. CDR3 bases: TGTGCCAGCAGTGGACACTTTCCTGGAAACACCATATATTTT.

V and J are TRBV18 and TRBJ2-3; the match to TRBD2 covers 10 bases. V was clipped by 4 bases and J by 0 bases; unmatched bases: 7. CDR1 and CDR2 from the germline V gene are KGHSH and LQKENI. There are 17 residues in the CDR3. The CDR3 spells CASSRTLAGTSTDTQYF. The CDR3 region has the DNA TGTGCCAGCTCACGGACACTAGCGGGGACTAGCACAGATACGCAGTATTTT.

V usage is TRBV28 and J usage is TRBJ1-4; D is ambiguous. Germline lookup yields CDR1 MDHEN and CDR2 SYDVKM. The V end was cut by 6 bases, the J end by 0 bases, with 14 bases between. The CDR3 sequence is 16 residues long. In DNA, the CDR3 is TGTGCCAGCAGCCGAGGGTGGGCGGCAACTAATGAAAAACTGTTTTTT. The encoded protein is CASSRGWAATNEKLFF.

The chain joins TRBV27 to TRBJ2-1; weak D call: TRBD2 (5 bases). Germline loops: CDR1 MNHEY, CDR2 SMNVEV (reference sequence). Trimming took 5 bases from V and 5 from J, leaving 16 bases between them. The CDR3 is 15 amino acids. The chain's CDR3 is CASSPRRQLNNEQFF. The CDR3 bases are TGTGCCAGCAGTCCGAGGAGGCAGCTTAACAATGAGCAGTTCTTC.

The chain is built from TRBV7-9 and TRBJ2-7; TRBD2 might be the D (5 bases). From germline, CDR1 is SEHNR and CDR2 FQNEAQ (reference sequence). The CDR3 has 13 amino acids. Trimming left V 5 bases short and J 9 bases short, with 17 bases between. The CDR3 is CASSRGQADVQYF. The CDR3 coding sequence is TGTGCCAGCAGCAGAGGGCAGGCGGATGTGCAGTACTTC.

For this clone: Different DNA sequences within this sample yield the same CDR3. This sequence joins TRBV2 and TRBJ2-5; D gene uncertain. V shed 6 bases and J shed 1 base, with 3 bases lying between them. Germline CDR1 is SNHLY and CDR2 is FYNNEI. The CDR3 consists of 11 residues. The CDR3: CASRGQETQYF. DNA for the CDR3: TGTGCCAGCAGGGGCCAAGAGACCCAGTACTTC.

The gene calls are TRBV29-1 and TRBJ2-5, with 7 bases aligning to TRBD1. CDR1 and CDR2 from the germline V gene are SQVTM and ANQGSEA. V lost 2 bases, J lost 5 bases, and 8 bases stayed unmatched. There are 14 residues in the CDR3. The CDR3 protein is CSVEPYRRGETQYF. CDR3 DNA: TGCAGCGTTGAACCTTATCGCAGGGGGGAGACCCAGTACTTC.

The chain uses TRBV14 and TRBJ2-1, with D hard to call. This CDR3 has 11 amino acids. V shed 4 bases and J shed 10 bases, with 8 bases lying between them. The germline gives CDR1 SGHDN, CDR2 FVKESK. In DNA form, the CDR3 reads TGTGCCAGCAGCCTATCTTGGGAGCAGTTCTTC. This translates into CASSLSWEQFF.